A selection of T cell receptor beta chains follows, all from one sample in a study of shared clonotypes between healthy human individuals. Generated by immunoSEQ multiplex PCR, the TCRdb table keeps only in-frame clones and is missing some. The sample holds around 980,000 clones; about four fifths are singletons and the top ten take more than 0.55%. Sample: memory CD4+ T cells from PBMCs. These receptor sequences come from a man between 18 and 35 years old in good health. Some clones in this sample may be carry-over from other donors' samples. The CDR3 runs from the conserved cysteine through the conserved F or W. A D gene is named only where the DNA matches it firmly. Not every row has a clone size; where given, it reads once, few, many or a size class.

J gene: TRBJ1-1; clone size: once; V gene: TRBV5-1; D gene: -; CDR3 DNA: TGCGCCAGCAGCTTGTTCTCAGGGATCGAGGGAGCTTTCTTT; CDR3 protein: CASSLFSGIEGAFF
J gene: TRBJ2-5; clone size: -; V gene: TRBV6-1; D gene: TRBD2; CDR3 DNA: TGTGCCAGCAGTGTCGGGGGGGCCAGGGAGACCCAGTACTTC; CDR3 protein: CASSVGGARETQYF
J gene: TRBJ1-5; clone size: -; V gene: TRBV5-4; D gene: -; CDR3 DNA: TGTGCCAGCAGCGATGAGGGCTGGCAGCCCCAGCATTTT; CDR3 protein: CASSDEGWQPQHF
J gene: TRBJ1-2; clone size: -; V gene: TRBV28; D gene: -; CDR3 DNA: TGTGCCAGCAGTTGGCGGAATTCTAACTATGGCTACACCTTC; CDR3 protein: CASSWRNSNYGYTF
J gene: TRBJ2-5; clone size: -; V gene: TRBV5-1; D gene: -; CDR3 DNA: TGCGCCAGCAGCCTACGACAGGTGGGAGAGACCCAGTACTTC; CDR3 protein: CASSLRQVGETQYF
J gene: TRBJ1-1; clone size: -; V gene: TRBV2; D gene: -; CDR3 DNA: TGTGCCAGCAACCACGGACTGAACACTGAAGCTTTCTTT; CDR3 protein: CASNHGLNTEAFF
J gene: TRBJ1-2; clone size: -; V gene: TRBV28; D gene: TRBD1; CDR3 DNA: TGTGCCAGCTACCGGACAGGATACTATGGCTACACCTTC; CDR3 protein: CASYRTGYYGYTF
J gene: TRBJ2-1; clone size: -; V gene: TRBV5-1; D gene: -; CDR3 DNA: TGCGCCAGTCAGATACAGGGATTCGGCAATGAGCAGTTCTTC; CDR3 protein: CASQIQGFGNEQFF
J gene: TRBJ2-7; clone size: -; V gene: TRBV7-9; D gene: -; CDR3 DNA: TGTGCCAGCAGCGAGGGGGCCTACGAGCAGTACTTC; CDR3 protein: CASSEGAYEQYF
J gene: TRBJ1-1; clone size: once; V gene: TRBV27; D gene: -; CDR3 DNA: TGTGCCAGCAGTTTACAAGAATTCCATTCTGAAGCTTTCTTT; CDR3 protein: CASSLQEFHSEAFF
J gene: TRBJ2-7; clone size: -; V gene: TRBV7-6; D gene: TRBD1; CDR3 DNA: TGTGCCAGCAGCTCGGAGGACAGGGACTACGAGCAGTACTTC; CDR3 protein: CASSSEDRDYEQYF
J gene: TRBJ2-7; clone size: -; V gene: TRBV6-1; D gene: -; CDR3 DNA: TGTGCCAGCAGTGAATATAACGACGGGTCAGGAAGGGAGCAGTACTTC; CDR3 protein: CASSEYNDGSGREQYF
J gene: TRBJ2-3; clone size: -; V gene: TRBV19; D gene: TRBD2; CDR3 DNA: TGTGCCAGTAGTCTCCGCGGACTAGCGGGAACAGATACGCAGTATTTT; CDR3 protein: CASSLRGLAGTDTQYF
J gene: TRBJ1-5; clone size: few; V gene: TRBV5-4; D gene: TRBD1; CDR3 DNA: TGTGCCAGCAGCCTCAGGGGGGGCAATCAGCCCCAGCATTTT; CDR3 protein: CASSLRGGNQPQHF
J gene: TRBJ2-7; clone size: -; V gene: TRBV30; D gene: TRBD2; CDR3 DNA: TGTGCCTGGACTAGCGGGAGGGGATCCTACGAGCAGTACTTC; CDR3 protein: CAWTSGRGSYEQYF
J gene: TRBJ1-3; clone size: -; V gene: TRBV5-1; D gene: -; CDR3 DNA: TGCGCCAGCAGCTCCACAAGTTCTGGAAACACCATATATTTT; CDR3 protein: CASSSTSSGNTIYF
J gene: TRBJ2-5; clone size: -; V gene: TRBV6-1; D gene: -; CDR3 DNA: TGTGCCAGCAACGGACAGCCTCAAGAGACCCAGTACTTC; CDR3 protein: CASNGQPQETQYF
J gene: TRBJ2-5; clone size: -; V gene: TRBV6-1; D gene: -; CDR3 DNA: TGTGCCAGCAGTTTCACAGGGTCCGTCCAGGAGACCCAGTACTTC; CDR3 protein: CASSFTGSVQETQYF
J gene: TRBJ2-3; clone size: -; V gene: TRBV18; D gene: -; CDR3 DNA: TGTGCCAGCTCAACCGGCTACACAGATACGCAGTATTTT; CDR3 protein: CASSTGYTDTQYF
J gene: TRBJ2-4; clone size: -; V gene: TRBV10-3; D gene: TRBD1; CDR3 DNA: TGTGCCATCAGTGAGATGGGACAGGGTGTGAGCATTCAGTACTTC; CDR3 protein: CAISEMGQGVSIQYF
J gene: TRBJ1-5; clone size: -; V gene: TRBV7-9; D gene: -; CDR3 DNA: TGTGCCAGCAGCTTAGATCTTTCGCCCCAGCATTTT; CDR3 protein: CASSLDLSPQHF
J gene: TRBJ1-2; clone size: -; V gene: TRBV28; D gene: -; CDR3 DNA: TGTGCCAGCAGTTTGTTGCATCACCTAGGGGGTGGCTACACCTTC; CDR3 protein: CASSLLHHLGGGYTF
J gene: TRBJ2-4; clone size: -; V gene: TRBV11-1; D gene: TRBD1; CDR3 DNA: TGTGCCAGCAGCGATCCCGGGACAGATTGGAACATTCAGTACTTC; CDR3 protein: CASSDPGTDWNIQYF
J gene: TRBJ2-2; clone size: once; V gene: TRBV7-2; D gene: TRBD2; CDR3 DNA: TGTGCCAGCACCCTAGTGTCCCTAGCGGGTACCGGGGAGCTGTTTTTT; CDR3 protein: CASTLVSLAGTGELFF
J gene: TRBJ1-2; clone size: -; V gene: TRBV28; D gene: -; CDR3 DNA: TGTGCCAGCAGTGTACCGACAGGAGCTAACTATGGCTACACCTTC; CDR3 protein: CASSVPTGANYGYTF